This T cell receptor beta chain was profiled in a study of a mutant IDH1 vaccine in newly diagnosed glioma. Turning to the study itself: Treated patients had a mean age of roughly 39 years and an approximately 62% male, around 38% female split. Study-level points and caveats: Immune responses induced by vaccination arose in roughly 95% of the patients. Pseudoprogression appeared independent of alterations in top peripheral clonotypes.

Profiled with immunoSEQ multiplex PCR; TCRdb holds only in-frame clones, not every one. This sample carries 20,000 to 25,000 clones, about 85% of them seen once, and the ten largest clones take about 5%. Time point specified: baseline, week 1 (first vaccination visit). The treatment is: pre-vaccination baseline after standard-of-care therapy. Donors harbored newly found WHO grade 3 or 4 IDH1-mutant, ATRX-lost astrocytomas. As to this clone: What it binds is unknown.

V lost 0 bases to trimming and J lost 1 base, with 22 bases between them. This CDR3 has 19 amino acids. CDR1 GTSNPN and CDR2 SVGIG come from the germline V gene (reference sequence). This material consisted of PBMCs, taken from a glioma patient treated with radiotherapy, temozolomide or both. The receptor's source is a man aged 40-49 years with glioma. The J gene is TRBJ1-3, the V gene TRBV30, with D possibly being TRBD1 (5 bases). The CDR3 nucleotides read TGTGCCTGGAGTGTAGGCGAGGGCAGGGCTTTAAATTCTGGAAACACCATATATTTT. Its translation: CAWSVGEGRALNSGNTIYF.